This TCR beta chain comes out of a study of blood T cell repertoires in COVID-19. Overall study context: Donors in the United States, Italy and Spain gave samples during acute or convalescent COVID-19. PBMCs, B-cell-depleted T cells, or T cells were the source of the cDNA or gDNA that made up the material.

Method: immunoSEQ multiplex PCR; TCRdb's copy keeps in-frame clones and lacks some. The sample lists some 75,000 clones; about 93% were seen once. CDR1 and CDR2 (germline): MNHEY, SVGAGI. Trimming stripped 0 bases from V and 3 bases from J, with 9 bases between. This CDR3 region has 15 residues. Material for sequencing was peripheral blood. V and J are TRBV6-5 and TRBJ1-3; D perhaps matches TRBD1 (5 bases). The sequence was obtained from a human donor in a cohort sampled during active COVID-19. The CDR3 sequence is CASSYSGRVGNTIYF. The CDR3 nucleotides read TGTGCCAGCAGTTACTCGGGCAGGGTTGGAAACACCATATATTTT.